This entry features one TCR beta chain sequence. This sample is drawn from a study of early stage breast cancer tumors. In germline, CDR1 is LNHDA, CDR2 SQIVND (reference sequence). V was cut by 1 base and J by 0 bases, with 7 bases left in between. This CDR3 region has 15 residues. Generated by immunoSEQ multiplex PCR, the TCRdb table keeps only in-frame clones and is missing some. Of fewer than 75,000 clones in the sample, about 83% were seen once. The V and J genes are TRBV19 and TRBJ1-5; perhaps TRBD1 as D (5 bases). The TCR sequence derives from a person between 30 and 45 years old with breast cancer. The sequencing input was blood. This CDR3 reads CASSIARDSNQPQHF. The CDR3 region has the DNA TGTGCCAGTAGTATAGCCAGGGATAGCAATCAGCCCCAGCATTTT.